The sequence of this T cell receptor (beta chain) was determined in a study of blood T cell repertoires in COVID-19. Study details: Material from acute and convalescent COVID-19 was sourced from the United States, Italy and Spain. The cDNA or gDNA used as material had been derived from T cells, B-cell-depleted T cells, or PBMCs.

This CDR3 has 14 amino acids. The germline V gene has CDR1 LGHNA and CDR2 YSLEER. J was trimmed by 7 bases and V by 4 bases; bases with no gene match: 5. This clone has only one observation. Authors' data handling: Amplifying reference gene primers gave estimates of nucleated cell counts. The repertoire was sequenced with immunoSEQ multiplex PCR; TCRdb's copy has only in-frame clones and lacks some. V, J and clone size are those of that table, while D and trimming were read from the DNA. The sample has more than 150,000 clones; around 85% are singletons. The receptor's source is a man aged 65 to 79 with active or convalescent COVID-19. Sequencing was done on a sample of peripheral blood. The chain carries TRBV4-3 and TRBJ1-5, with 9 positions matching TRBD1. In nucleotides, the CDR3 is TGCGCCAGCAGCCGGGGACAGGGAGGCCAGCCCCAGCATTTT. It codes for CASSRGQGGQPQHF.